This T cell receptor (beta chain) stems from a study of CD8 T cells in ankylosing spondylitis (dated by TCRdb to the late 2010s). Concerning the study at large: The study set out to find disease-linked TCR variants by profiling T cell receptor beta repertoires in ankylosing spondylitis patients and healthy donors. Peripheral blood was sampled, and synovial fluid was also collected from ankylosing spondylitis patients. The full study cohort was made up of roughly 25 ankylosing spondylitis patients and some 100 healthy donors. What the work shows at the level of the full study, not this receptor alone: The disease-linked clones were reported to be significantly enriched in matched synovial fluid samples from ankylosing spondylitis patients. A CD8+ phenotype was shown by the disease-linked clones, which were found at relatively low frequencies in peripheral blood. Some TCR beta motif variants had previously been reported in synovial fluid and blood of reactive arthritis patients, which suggested common disease-initiation mechanisms. Blood from ankylosing spondylitis patients appeared to be characterized by a TCR beta motif composed of about 8 highly homologous amino acid variants.

The CDR3 runs 13 residues from the cysteine to the phenylalanine. Of the read, only the CDR3 DNA is kept; its 39 bases are in frame from base 1. V is cut by 5 bases and J by 10 bases, and the space between the germline ends is 17 bases. Reading the germline V gene gives CDR1 SNHLY and CDR2 FYNNEI. Reads for this sample came from an Illumina HiSeq 2500. Quantitative 5'-RACE with molecular barcodes was the method used to prepare the TCR beta libraries. The original pipeline was this. A new computational method based on a probabilistic model of VDJ rearrangement was used to identify disease-linked TCR variants. Using fastp trimming at Q25 and MiXCR clonotype assembly, TCRdb reanalyzed the public sequencing data and kept in-frame beta chains. When rows share a CDR3 protein, they turn into one entry using the most common DNA and genes. For this entry, the V and J calls and clone size follow TCRdb and not the study's own pipeline. For this sample the table gives 300,000 to 350,000 distinct CDR3 sequences, of which roughly 14% were detected only once. The ten largest clones take up 1.1% of the sample.

About this clonotype: Its antigen has not been determined. No base qualities exist here, and no much larger clone lies one base off it.

The receptor comes from a male donor with ankylosing spondylitis or in good health (not recorded which). Sequencing was done on a sample of blood, either unsorted or a sorted T cell fraction (not recorded which). Recombination connected TRBV2 to TRBJ1-1; the D gene is perhaps TRBD1, from 5 matching bases. The nucleotide sequence is given as TGTGCCAGCAGTCAGAGGGGTTCGGGCGGAGCTTTCTTT. It is translated as CASSQRGSGGAFF.